The 11 T cell receptor beta chains in this list originate from one sample, sequenced in a study of T cell repertoires in cytomegalovirus infection. One entry per CDR3 protein, called by TCRdb with MiXCR from the reads. The profile shows around 740,000 distinct CDR3 sequences, roughly 36% of them singletons. The sample comprised PBMCs. The receptors shown here come from a human donor in good health (CMV status not recorded). Some clones in this sample may be carry-over from other donors' samples.

In its sample, this clonotype was seen a few times. The chain employs TRBV7-9 and TRBJ2-1; D unclear. The V end lost 1 base, the J end lost 0 bases, and 7 bases lay between the germline ends. Germline V gene sequence: CDR1 SEHNR, CDR2 FQNEAQ (reference sequence). The CDR3 loop spans 15 amino acids. This CDR3 reads CASSLDSRSYNEQFF. CDR3 DNA sequence: TGTGCCAGCAGCTTAGACTCCCGCTCCTACAATGAGCAGTTCTTC. The variable domain in full, completed from reference TRBV7-9 and TRBJ2-1, reads DTGVSQNPRHKITKRGQNVTFRCDPISEHNRLYWYRQTLGQGPEFLTYFQNEAQLEKSRLLSDRFSAERPKGSFSTLEIQRTEQGDSAMYLCASSLDSRSYNEQFFGPGTRLTVL.

V is TRBV28 and J is TRBJ1-1; D not certain. The CDR3 extends over 15 amino acids. CDR1 MDHEN and CDR2 SYDVKM come from the germline V gene. Trimming cost V 3 bases and J 3 bases, with 14 bases left between them. CDR3 region: CASSFMGAGDTEAFF. DNA of the CDR3: TGTGCCAGCAGTTTCATGGGCGCGGGAGACACTGAAGCTTTCTTT.

CDR3 protein: CASSYRDGVVNTEAFF. The CDR3 DNA reads TGTGCCAGCAGTTACAGGGACGGAGTAGTGAACACTGAAGCTTTCTTT. This chain uses TRBV28 with TRBJ1-1, with D maybe TRBD1 (6 bases). Germline CDR1 and CDR2: MDHEN and SYDVKM. Trimming stripped 4 bases from V and 0 bases from J, with 15 bases between. The CDR3 length is 16 residues.

The chain employs TRBV20-1 and TRBJ1-4; weak D call: TRBD1 (5 bases). V lost 5 bases and J lost 8, with 24 bases in between. The CDR3 runs to 16 residues. Per the germline V gene, CDR1 is DFQATT and CDR2 is SNEGSKA (reference sequence). This CDR3 reads CSADTGASGRGEKLFF. The CDR3 DNA reads as TGCAGTGCTGATACTGGGGCCTCCGGAAGAGGAGAAAAACTGTTTTTT.

This clonotype was observed a handful of times. The chain recombines TRBV28 with TRBJ2-7; 8 bases match TRBD1. This CDR3 contains 12 residues. From germline, CDR1 is MDHEN and CDR2 SYDVKM. V dropped 5 bases and J dropped 12; count of bases not matched to a gene: 9. As DNA, the CDR3 is TGTGCCAGCAGTGCCGGACAGGGTTCACTGTACTTC. Its translation is CASSAGQGSLYF.

This chain uses TRBV7-9 with TRBJ2-3; no clear D gene. Trimming took off 5 bases at V and 0 bases at J, with 12 bases between the two ends. CDR1 SEHNR and CDR2 FQNEAQ come from the germline V gene (reference sequence). The CDR3 covers 15 residues. This CDR3 is CASSPDQRSTDTQYF. The CDR3 coding sequence is TGTGCCAGCAGCCCCGATCAGAGAAGCACAGATACGCAGTATTTT. Full variable domain (missing parts from reference TRBV7-9 and TRBJ2-3): DTGVSQNPRHKITKRGQNVTFRCDPISEHNRLYWYRQTLGQGPEFLTYFQNEAQLEKSRLLSDRFSAERPKGSFSTLEIQRTEQGDSAMYLCASSPDQRSTDTQYFGPGTRLTVL.

The chain is built from TRBV27 and TRBJ2-2; 7 positions match TRBD1. This CDR3 is built from 15 residues. V gave up 6 bases and J gave up 0 bases; unmatched junction bases: 4. Germline CDR1 is MNHEY and CDR2 is SMNVEV (reference sequence). CDR3 nucleotide sequence: TGTGCCAGCAGGGGGGACAGCGCGAACACCGGGGAGCTGTTTTTT. Its protein product is CASRGDSANTGELFF.

This clonotype turned up a few times. V and J are TRBV28 and TRBJ2-7, with D uncertain. V shed 6 bases and J shed 5 bases, with 14 bases lying between them. The V gene's germline CDR1 is MDHEN and CDR2 SYDVKM. The CDR3 contains 13 residues. The CDR3 here is CASRSGAGDEQYF. For the CDR3, the DNA is TGTGCCAGCAGGTCGGGCGCTGGGGACGAGCAGTACTTC. Full variable domain (missing parts from reference TRBV28 and TRBJ2-7): DVKVTQSSRYLVKRTGEKVFLECVQDMDHENMFWYRQDPGLGLRLIYFSYDVKMKEKGDIPEGYSVSREKKERFSLILESASTNQTSMYLCASRSGAGDEQYFGPGTRLTVT.

This clonotype was detected many times. The rearrangement joins TRBV28 to TRBJ2-7; TRBD1 might be the D (6 bases). Germline V gene data show CDR1 as MDHEN and CDR2 as SYDVKM. The CDR3 consists of 14 residues. The V end lost 6 bases, the J end lost 0 bases, and 12 bases lay between the germline ends. CDR3 sequence reads: CASRRRDTSYEQYF. The CDR3 coding sequence is TGTGCCAGCAGGCGCCGGGACACCTCCTACGAGCAGTACTTC.

This clonotype appeared a few times. The chain carries TRBV11-2 and TRBJ1-6, with D possibly TRBD1 on 6 matching bases. From germline, CDR1 is SGHAT and CDR2 FQNNGV. V was pared by 4 bases and J by 5 bases, with 18 bases between. The CDR3 loop spans 17 amino acids. CDR3 in DNA: TGTGCCAGCAGCTCCCATTCAACAGGGCTTAATAATTCACCCCTCCACTTT. Protein: CASSSHSTGLNNSPLHF.

The V call is TRBV7-2, the J call TRBJ2-3; D is unclear. Germline values: CDR1 SGHTA, CDR2 FQGNSA. Trimming removed 1 base at V and 9 bases at J, with 11 bases between. The CDR3 spans 13 residues. CDR3 sequence (DNA): TGTGCCAGCAGCTTAGTGGGTAGCCGGACGCAGTATTTT. Amino acid sequence: CASSLVGSRTQYF.